This T cell receptor (beta chain) was identified in a study of T cell repertoires in cytomegalovirus infection. The overall study: Public TCR beta signature analysis indicated the presence of both CMV infection and matching HLA type.

For this clonotype: What it binds is not known.

Germline CDR1 LNHDA, CDR2 SQIVND (reference sequence). CDR3 length: 20 amino acids. The ends were cut back, 2 bases at V and 0 bases at J, with 23 bases in the middle. TCRdb re-called the reads through MiXCR, storing one row per CDR3 protein. The data hold a few hundred thousand distinct CDR3 sequences, with under 20% observed a single time. Study observations and caveats: Clonotype analysis showed dominance of the ex vivo response by HLA-C-restricted CMV-specific TCR beta clonotypes. Carriers of CMV and the relevant HLA type were discriminated by public TCR beta frequency.

The chain joins TRBV19 to TRBJ2-4, with a weak D call TRBD1 (6 bases). Sequenced material: PBMCs. The origin of this receptor is a human donor in good health (CMV status not recorded). Some clones in this sample may be carry-over from other donors' samples. CDR3 region: CASSIFRDTLLGAAKNIQYF. For the CDR3, the DNA is TGTGCCAGTAGTATATTTCGGGACACCCTTCTGGGAGCAGCCAAAAACATTCAGTACTTC.